This T cell receptor (beta chain) was sequenced for a study of T-cell reconstitution after alpha-beta-depleted transplantation in children. Points on this clonotype: This may be a read error, as it is one base from a much larger clone.

This CDR3 spans 14 amino acids. Germline CDR1 SGHDT, CDR2 YYEEEE. The authors prepared the TCRbeta library with unique molecular identifiers. TCRdb fed the PCR reads into MiXCR, producing one record per CDR3 protein. This table holds around 380,000 distinct CDR3 sequences, roughly 11% found once. This rearrangement joins TRBV5-6 to TRBJ2-3; D gene unclear. The sample consisted of PBMCs from the stem cell graft donor, taken from the stem cell graft. This receptor was taken from a human donor who donated a stem cell graft to a child with acute myeloid leukemia. This chain's CDR3 is CGSSSVNHTDTQYF. The CDR3 nucleotides are TGTGGCAGCAGCTCGGTGAACCACACAGATACGCAGTATTTT.